These 14 T cell receptor beta chains came from one sample sequenced in a study of molecular identifiers for immune sequencing clone quantification (dated by TCRdb to the late 2010s). Receptor libraries were prepared by PCR. The sequencer was an Illumina HiSeq 4000. The public reads were reanalyzed by TCRdb: fastp trimming at Q25, MiXCR alignment, in-frame beta chains only. Here each entry gathers all rows of one CDR3 protein and keeps the most common genes and DNA. For this sample the table gives about 65,000 distinct CDR3 sequences, of which 17% were detected only once. The ten largest clones take up around 1.6% of the sample. What was sequenced was naive CD8+ T cells from blood, with Jurkat cell RNA spiked in. The cell subset or site label of this sample denotes: FACS-sorted CD8+CD4-CCR7+CD45RA+ naive T cells. Receptors were obtained from a human donor in good health. Some libraries in this study had Jurkat cell RNA spiked in.

This clonotype was observed at least ten times. The V call is TRBV10-2, the J call TRBJ2-7, with no clear D. Germline V gene lookup returns CDR1 WSHSY and CDR2 SAAADI. V lost 11 bases and J lost 1, with 9 bases in between. This CDR3 has 11 amino acids. The CDR3 sequence: CAVGPSYEQYF. The CDR3 DNA sequence: TGCGCCGTGGGTCCGTCCTACGAGCAGTACTTC.

This clonotype was detected only a few times. The V and J genes are TRBV6-5 and TRBJ2-2; D remains unclear. The CDR3 is 14 residues long. Trimming removed 3 bases from V and 2 bases from J, with 7 bases in between. CDR1 and CDR2 (germline): MNHEY, SVGAGI. Here the CDR3 DNA reads TGTGCCAGCAGTTATGGAGTTAACACCGGGGAGCTGTTTTTT. Translated: CASSYGVNTGELFF.

Notes on this clonotype: Since a much larger clone is just one base distant, this may be a read error. The chain employs TRBV11-2 and TRBJ2-2; D gene ambiguous. Trimming took off 8 bases at V and 7 bases at J, with 11 bases between the two ends. Per the germline V gene, CDR1 is SGHAT and CDR2 is FQNNGV. The CDR3 spans 12 residues. CDR3 bases: TGTGCCAGCGGGCCACTATACGGGGAGCTGTTTTTT. This sequence encodes CASGPLYGELFF.

This clonotype has a handful of counts. With a much larger clone just one base away, this may be a read error. This rearrangement joins TRBV29-1 to TRBJ1-3; D gene unclear. The germline V gene has CDR1 SQVTM and CDR2 ANQGSEA. The CDR3 runs 14 residues. The CDR3 here is CSVVYPDTGSTIYF. DNA of the CDR3: TGCAGCGTTGTGTATCCCGACACTGGAAGCACCATATATTTT.

The table lists this clonotype with many counts. V gene TRBV6-2 or TRBV6-3 combines with J gene TRBJ2-3; no clear D gene. The CDR3 spans 15 residues. Trimming took off 2 bases at V and 6 bases at J, with 15 bases between the two ends. CDR1 and CDR2 (germline): MNHEY, SVGEGT. In nucleotides, the CDR3 is TGTGCCAGCAGTTACCCTCCTGGGCCCAGGGATACGCAGTATTTT. Translating gives CASSYPPGPRDTQYF.

Ten or more counts support this clonotype. The chain couples TRBV24-1 to TRBJ2-7; D is unresolved. This CDR3 has 13 residues. From germline, CDR1 is KGHDR and CDR2 SFDVKD. Trimming took 3 bases from V and 2 from J, leaving 7 bases between them. The CDR3 coding sequence is TGTGCCACCAGTGATCCTGGGGCCTACGAGCAGTACTTC. Translating gives CATSDPGAYEQYF.

The table lists this clonotype with many counts. This rearrangement joins TRBV20-1 to TRBJ2-7; D may match TRBD1 or TRBD2 (5 bases each). CDR3 size: 12 residues. The V gene lost 6 bases and the J gene lost 3 bases, with 12 bases spanning the gap. Germline CDR1 reads DFQATT; CDR2 reads SNEGSKA (reference sequence). CDR3 amino acids: CSAPGQGYEQYF. The CDR3 coding sequence is TGCAGTGCCCCGGGGCAGGGCTACGAGCAGTACTTC.

Note on this clonotype: An end of the junction differs from the germline gene, which may be a read error. This chain uses TRBV3-1 with TRBJ2-5; weak D call: TRBD2 (5 bases). Germline V CDR1 and CDR2: LGHDT, YNNKEL (reference sequence). CDR3 length: 17 amino acids. Here the CDR3 reads CASSQIVLRRNQETQYF. The CDR3 nucleotides are TGTGCCAGCAGCCAAATTGTGTTGCGGAGGAACCAAGAGACTCAGTACTTC.

This chain connects TRBV14 to TRBJ2-1; tentatively, D is TRBD1 or TRBD2 (5 bases each). Germline CDR1 reads SGHDN; CDR2 reads FVKESK. The CDR3 runs to 15 residues. V was shortened by 0 bases and J by 4 bases, with 10 bases between the two germline ends. CDR3: CASSQEGPLYNEQFF. The CDR3 nucleotides read TGTGCCAGCAGCCAAGAGGGACCTCTTTACAATGAGCAGTTCTTC.

This clonotype was seen repeatedly, ten times or more. J is TRBJ2-7 and V is TRBV6-6; D tentatively fits TRBD1 or TRBD2 (5 bases each). The germline gives CDR1 MNHNY, CDR2 SVGAGI (reference sequence). This CDR3 has 14 residues. Trimming left V 7 bases short and J 2 bases short, with 15 bases between. The CDR3 protein is CASTPGTYAYEQYF. The DNA for the CDR3 is TGTGCCAGCACTCCCGGGACGTACGCCTACGAGCAGTACTTC.

The DNA for the CDR3 is TGTGCCAGCAGCGTATACGACGGAAGCACAGATACGCAGTATTTT. Its translation: CASSVYDGSTDTQYF. The rearrangement uses TRBV9 and TRBJ2-3; D unclear. Germline CDR1 and CDR2: SGDLS and YYNGEE. This CDR3 is built from 15 residues. Trimming removed 1 base at V and 0 bases at J, with 9 bases between.

This clonotype was counted at least ten times. Germline and junction disagree at one end, which may indicate a read error. The chain joins TRBV11-2 to TRBJ2-7; D is uncertain. The CDR3 length is 12 residues. The germline gives CDR1 SGHAT, CDR2 FQNNGV. The CDR3 DNA reads as TGTGCCAGCAGCTTCGGTGCTTGGACCGTCGACTTC. Amino acid sequence: CASSFGAWTVDF.

The chain links TRBV27 to TRBJ1-1; D is uncertain. Trimming removed 5 bases at V and 5 bases at J, with 9 bases between. The V gene's germline CDR1 is MNHEY and CDR2 SMNVEV (reference sequence). This CDR3 spans 12 amino acids. The CDR3 DNA sequence: TGTGCCAGCAGTGACGTAGGAACTGAAGCTTTCTTT. Translation gives CASSDVGTEAFF.

As regards this clonotype: With a much larger clone just one base away, this may be a read error. The chain combines TRBV7-9 with TRBJ2-7; unclear D gene. CDR1 SEHNR and CDR2 FQNEAQ come from the germline V gene (reference sequence). This CDR3 contains 14 residues. Trimming stripped 5 bases from V and 2 bases from J, with 13 bases between. The CDR3 coding sequence is TGTGCCAGCAGCCAGGAATCCCGTCCCTACGAGCAGTACTTC. Its protein product is CASSQESRPYEQYF.